Listed below are T cell receptor beta chains from one sample, sequenced in a study of cytomegalovirus exposure and HLA in healthy donors. The protocol was immunoSEQ multiplex PCR, while the TCRdb copy is restricted to in-frame clones and leaves out a portion. The data contain roughly 150,000 clones, about 80% of them singletons. The sample consisted of PBMCs. The receptors derive from a woman between 40 and 55 years old in good health and CMV-seronegative. The CDR3 runs from the conserved cysteine through the conserved F or W. D genes are given only for firm matches. Some rows have no size entry. The others give once, few or many, or a class for an expanded clone.

d_gene | j_gene | v_gene | len | abundance | CDR3aa | CDR3nt
NA | TRBJ2-6 | TRBV6-5 | 15 | NA | CASSPPTGPLGVLTF | TGTGCCAGCAGTCCGCCTACAGGGCCCCTGGGCGTCCTGACTTTC
NA | TRBJ2-3 | TRBV19 | 13 | NA | CASSLVNTDTQYF | TGTGCCAGTAGCCTAGTAAACACAGATACGCAGTATTTT
TRBD1 | TRBJ1-4 | TRBV28 | 13 | NA | CASSEQGFEKLFF | TGTGCCAGCAGCGAACAGGGGTTTGAAAAACTGTTTTTT
TRBD1 | TRBJ1-1 | TRBV25-1 | 16 | NA | CASSRPPGTGGPEAFF | TGTGCCAGCAGTCGACCCCCAGGGACAGGGGGCCCTGAAGCTTTCTTT
NA | TRBJ1-2 | TRBV28 | 15 | once | CASTPQGAHNYGYTF | TGTGCCAGCACTCCCCAGGGCGCACATAACTATGGCTACACCTTC
NA | TRBJ1-6 | TRBV28 | 14 | NA | CASSAGASNSPLHF | TGTGCCAGCAGTGCGGGGGCCTCTAATTCACCCCTCCACTTT
NA | TRBJ1-4 | TRBV7-9 | 14 | NA | CASSLGQNNEKLFF | TGTGCCAGCAGCCTCGGACAAAATAATGAAAAACTGTTTTTT
NA | TRBJ2-7 | TRBV29-1 | 12 | NA | CSVGGTGYEQYF | TGCAGCGTTGGTGGGACTGGGTACGAGCAGTACTTC
TRBD1 | TRBJ2-1 | TRBV5-6 | 16 | NA | CASSLRVRGTGYEQFF | TGTGCCAGCAGCTTGAGGGTCAGGGGGACAGGGTATGAGCAGTTCTTC
NA | TRBJ1-6 | TRBV5-1 | 15 | NA | CASSLASTGNSPLHF | TGCGCCAGCAGCTTGGCCTCTACAGGAAATTCACCCCTCCACTTT